The 32 T cell receptor beta chains presented below share a single source sample, sequenced in a study of vaccination effects on CD4 cells after COVID-19. The table came from immunoSEQ multiplex PCR; TCRdb's copy has only in-frame clones and leaves some out. Here the sample spans about 76,000 clones, approximately 71% being singletons. Researchers isolated CD4+ T cells once about eleven days of culture had elapsed. Their specific antigens are unknown. The source was CD4+ T cells from PBMCs cultured without peptide, collected before COVID-19 vaccination. The receptors were sampled from a human donor who received a COVID-19 vaccine.

This clone was counted once. J is TRBJ2-5 and V is TRBV5-1, with 8 nucleotides matching TRBD2. Germline values: CDR1 SGHRS, CDR2 YFSETQ. This CDR3 comprises 16 residues. V lost 1 base and J lost 5; bases outside the gene matches: 10. In nucleotides, the CDR3 is TGCGCCAGCAGCTTGAAAAGCGGGGGACTTCGGGAGACCCAGTACTTC. Residues: CASSLKSGGLRETQYF.

This clone was detected a few times. J is TRBJ1-5 and V is TRBV12-5; weak D call: TRBD1 (5 bases). This CDR3 has 16 amino acids. With 0 bases removed from V and 5 bases from J, the gap between germline ends came to 14 bases. Germline V gives CDR1 LGHNT, CDR2 FRNRAP. The DNA of the CDR3 is TGTGCTAGTGGTTTGGTACTGGGGCTGGGGGATCAGCCCCAGCATTTT. Its translation: CASGLVLGLGDQPQHF. The whole variable domain, filled in from reference TRBV12-5 and TRBJ1-5, reads DARVTQTPRHKVTEMGQEVTMRCQPILGHNTVFWYRQTMMQGLELLAYFRNRAPLDDSGMPKDRFSAEMPDATLATLKIQPSEPRDSAVYFCASGLVLGLGDQPQHFGDGTRLSIL.

The V call is TRBV5-8, the J call TRBJ1-5, with TRBD1 matching over 7 bases. Germline CDR1 and CDR2: SGHTS and YDEGEE. The CDR3 runs 13 residues. V was clipped by 6 bases and J by 7 bases; unmatched bases: 7. The CDR3 DNA sequence: TGTGCCAGCACCGACAGGGTAGGCCAGCCCCAGCATTTT. It translates to CASTDRVGQPQHF.

The chain carries TRBV9 and TRBJ2-2, with TRBD1 matching over 7 bases. The CDR3 is 16 residues long. With 0 bases clipped from V and 1 base from J, the junction kept 3 bases outside the gene matches. Germline CDR1 is SGDLS and CDR2 is YYNGEE. DNA of the CDR3: TGTGCCAGCAGCGTAGCAGGGACAGTGAACACCGGGGAGCTGTTTTTT. It translates to CASSVAGTVNTGELFF.

The chain carries TRBV19 and TRBJ1-5; no firm D call. Germline V gene data show CDR1 as LNHDA and CDR2 as SQIVND (reference sequence). V was cut by 7 bases and J by 3 bases, with 13 bases left in between. CDR3 size: 14 residues. Here the CDR3 reads CASNRPGLNQPQHF. CDR3 nucleotides: TGTGCCAGTAACCGACCAGGCCTCAATCAGCCCCAGCATTTT. Drawing the rest from reference TRBV19 and TRBJ1-5, the complete variable domain is DGGITQSPKYLFRKEGQNVTLSCEQNLNHDAMYWYRQDPGQGLRLIYYSQIVNDFQKGDIAEGYSVSREKKESFPLTVTSAQKNPTAFYLCASNRPGLNQPQHFGDGTRLSIL.

CDR3 nucleotide sequence: TGTGCCAGCAGCCGAGGGGGACACGGCTACGAGCAGTACGTC. The encoded protein is CASSRGGHGYEQYV. The chain recombines TRBV28 with TRBJ2-7; TRBD1 might be the D (6 bases). Germline loops: CDR1 MDHEN, CDR2 SYDVKM. CDR3 length: 14 amino acids. Trimming stripped 6 bases from V and 3 bases from J, with 15 bases between.

The rearrangement uses TRBV18 and TRBJ2-4; D might be TRBD1 (5 bases). With 6 bases removed from V and 3 bases from J, the gap between germline ends came to 9 bases. The germline V gene encodes CDR1 KGHSH and CDR2 LQKENI. The CDR3 runs to 13 residues. CDR3 in amino acids: CASSLDSKNIQYF. CDR3 in DNA: TGTGCCAGCTCCCTAGACAGCAAAAACATTCAGTACTTC.

V is TRBV6-2 or TRBV6-3 and J is TRBJ2-7; D is tentatively TRBD1 or TRBD2 (5 bases each). V shed 2 bases and J shed 5 bases, with 13 bases lying between them. The CDR3 runs 14 residues. CDR1 and CDR2 (germline): MNHEY, SVGEGT. Here the CDR3 reads CASSYAGARHEQYV. The DNA for the CDR3 is TGTGCCAGCAGTTACGCCGGGGCTCGGCACGAGCAGTACGTC.

This chain joins TRBV11-1 and TRBJ2-1; D not certain. There are 16 residues in the CDR3. Deletions cut 6 bases from V and 8 bases from J, with 23 bases between. Germline V gene data show CDR1 as SGHAT and CDR2 as FQDESV (reference sequence). DNA for the CDR3: TGTGCCAGCAGGAAAACACTACTGCCACAAAGCGATGAGCAGTTCTTC. It is translated as CASRKTLLPQSDEQFF.

V and J are TRBV7-8 and TRBJ1-2, with D maybe TRBD1 (5 bases). The CDR3 has 17 residues. Trimming stripped 5 bases from V and 0 bases from J, with 19 bases between. Germline loops: CDR1 SGHVS, CDR2 FQNEAQ. CDR3 loop: CASSLQRTHGANYGYTF. In nucleotides, the CDR3 is TGTGCCAGCAGCCTACAGCGGACACACGGTGCTAACTATGGCTACACCTTC.

This clone has just one count. The V call is TRBV18, the J call TRBJ2-5; 10 bases align to TRBD2. J lost 4 bases, V lost 0 bases, and 5 bases had no gene match. Germline CDR1 and CDR2: KGHSH and LQKENI. CDR3 length: 16 amino acids. This chain's CDR3 is CASSPPLPSGGETQYF. In DNA, the CDR3 is TGTGCCAGCTCACCACCGCTCCCTAGCGGGGGAGAGACCCAGTACTTC.

The chain combines TRBV7-2 with TRBJ1-3; 7 nucleotides align to TRBD1. Germline V gene lookup returns CDR1 SGHTA and CDR2 FQGNSA. The V and J ends lost 5 bases and 3 bases, in that order; junction bases with no gene match: 4. CDR3 length equals 14 residues. The CDR3: CASSLDRVGNTIYF. Written as DNA, the CDR3 is TGTGCCAGCAGCCTAGACAGGGTTGGAAACACCATATATTTT.

This clone is a singleton in its sample. The chain's CDR3 is CASSISQGGNTIYF. DNA of the CDR3: TGTGCCAGCAGCATCTCCCAGGGGGGAAACACCATATATTTT. The gene calls are TRBV6-5 and TRBJ1-3; D is perhaps TRBD1 (6 bases). Germline lookup yields CDR1 MNHEY and CDR2 SVGAGI. Trimming pared 6 bases from V and 4 bases from J, leaving 13 bases between. The CDR3 is 14 amino acids.

This chain links TRBV6-5 with TRBJ1-4; maybe TRBD1 (5 bases). This CDR3 comprises 13 residues. CDR1 MNHEY and CDR2 SVGAGI come from the germline V gene. V was shortened by 6 bases and J by 16 bases, with 21 bases between the two germline ends. CDR3 amino acids: CASRRGTAAVWFF. The CDR3 bases are TGTGCCAGCAGACGAGGGACCGCCGCGGTTTGGTTTTTT.

The rearrangement uses TRBV7-2 and TRBJ2-5, with 14 nucleotides matching TRBD2. The J segment lost 7 bases and the V segment lost 5 bases, leaving 15 bases of the junction unmatched. This CDR3 is 18 amino acids long. Germline V lookup: CDR1 SGHTA, CDR2 FQGNSA. CDR3 bases: TGTGCCAGCAGCCTAGTGGGGACTAGCGGGGGACCGAAATGGACCCAGTACTTC. Amino acid sequence: CASSLVGTSGGPKWTQYF.

The rearrangement joins TRBV6-5 to TRBJ2-7; 7 bases are a match to TRBD2. This CDR3 contains 14 residues. Germline CDR1 and CDR2: MNHEY and SVGAGI. The V segment lost 5 bases and the J segment 0 bases; nucleotides outside the gene matches: 4. DNA of the CDR3: TGTGCCAGCAGTAGGGGACTACACTCCTACGAGCAGTACGTC. As protein: CASSRGLHSYEQYV.

The rearrangement joins TRBV7-3 to TRBJ1-2; D perhaps matches TRBD1 (5 bases). The length of the CDR3 is 15 residues. Trimming removed 6 bases at V and 0 bases at J, with 14 bases between. Germline CDR1 reads SGHTA; CDR2 reads FQGTGA. The CDR3 DNA reads TGTGCCAGCAGTTCAACAGGCGGCTCTAACTATGGCTACACCTTC. Translation gives CASSSTGGSNYGYTF.

The J gene is TRBJ1-2, the V gene TRBV6-6; D remains unclear. The CDR3 runs to 13 residues. Germline values: CDR1 MNHNY, CDR2 SVGAGI (reference sequence). Trimming took off 8 bases at V and 6 bases at J, with 16 bases between the two ends. The CDR3 sequence is CASGVSHVDGYTF. In DNA form, the CDR3 reads TGTGCCAGCGGAGTCTCCCATGTCGATGGCTACACCTTC.

V is TRBV27 and J is TRBJ2-7, with D possibly matching TRBD1 (6 bases). CDR3 length equals 12 residues. V lost 6 bases to trimming and J lost 4 bases, with 10 bases between them. From germline, CDR1 is MNHEY and CDR2 SMNVEV (reference sequence). CDR3 sequence: CASSPGQYEQYV. DNA for the CDR3: TGTGCCAGCAGCCCAGGACAGTACGAGCAGTACGTC.

This rearrangement joins TRBV6-5 to TRBJ2-2; no clear D gene. V lost 8 bases, J lost 0 bases, and 13 bases lay in between. Germline V lookup: CDR1 MNHEY, CDR2 SVGAGI. The CDR3 is 15 amino acids. This CDR3 reads CASRRDIPNTGELFF. Here the CDR3 DNA reads TGTGCCAGCCGGCGCGACATTCCGAACACCGGGGAGCTGTTTTTT.

This clone has only one observation. The gene calls are TRBV7-2 and TRBJ1-1; the match to TRBD1 covers 7 bases. V was clipped by 5 bases and J by 0 bases; unmatched bases: 6. Germline values: CDR1 SGHTA, CDR2 FQGNSA. The CDR3 contains 15 residues. CDR3 region: CASSAYRGVNTEAFF. The CDR3 DNA follows: TGTGCCAGCAGCGCTTACAGGGGTGTGAACACTGAAGCTTTCTTT.

V is TRBV5-1 and J is TRBJ2-7; TRBD2 matches 10 bases. Unmatched junction bases numbered 2, after V lost 2 bases and J lost 0 bases. The CDR3 is 15 amino acids. Germline lookup yields CDR1 SGHRS and CDR2 YFSETQ. The CDR3 sequence is CASSFLAGGSYEQYV. Here the CDR3 DNA reads TGCGCCAGCAGCTTCTTAGCGGGGGGCTCCTACGAGCAGTACGTC.

This clone was detected a few times. The chain recombines TRBV5-1 with TRBJ2-5, with D perhaps assigned TRBD1 or TRBD2 (5 bases each). CDR3 length equals 17 residues. V was pared by 4 bases and J by 0 bases, with 19 bases between. Germline values: CDR1 SGHRS, CDR2 YFSETQ. CDR3 region: CASSPIGQRGHQETQYF. The CDR3 DNA follows: TGCGCCAGCAGCCCAATCGGCCAGAGGGGACACCAAGAGACCCAGTACTTC.

This clone appeared a single time. The genes are TRBV7-3 and TRBJ2-5, with D tentatively TRBD2 (5 bases). The germline gives CDR1 SGHTA, CDR2 FQGTGA. This CDR3 has 13 residues. V lost 3 bases and J 5 bases, leaving 10 bases between the germline ends. The CDR3 is CASSLRRGETQYF. CDR3 DNA: TGTGCCAGCAGCTTGAGGCGCGGGGAGACCCAGTACTTC. Drawing the rest from reference TRBV7-3 and TRBJ2-5, the complete variable domain is GAGVSQTPSNKVTEKGKYVELRCDPISGHTALYWYRQSLGQGPEFLIYFQGTGAADDSGLPNDRFFAVRPEGSVSTLKIQRTERGDSAVYLCASSLRRGETQYFGPGTRLLVL.

The chain employs TRBV24-1 and TRBJ2-5; TRBD1 aligns across 7 bases. The trim removed 4 bases at V and 1 base at J, leaving 5 bases unmatched. This CDR3 contains 15 residues. CDR1 is KGHDR and CDR2 is SFDVKD in the germline V gene. The CDR3 DNA is TGTGCCACCAGTGAGCAAGGGGGCCCCCAAGAGACCCAGTACTTC. Its translation is CATSEQGGPQETQYF.

The chain joins TRBV6-1 to TRBJ2-7, with D unresolved. The CDR3 has 12 residues. Germline assignment: CDR1 MNHNS and CDR2 SASEGT. Trimming left V 2 bases short and J 3 bases short, with 5 bases between. CDR3 coding DNA: TGTGCCAGCAGTGAATTCGTCTACGAGCAGTACGTC. Protein: CASSEFVYEQYV.

The J gene is TRBJ1-1, the V gene TRBV6-6, with unresolved D. Germline V gene lookup returns CDR1 MNHNY and CDR2 SVGAGI (reference sequence). Trimming took off 2 bases at V and 7 bases at J, with 5 bases between the two ends. The CDR3 covers 11 residues. Here the CDR3 reads CASSYRGEAFF. The CDR3 nucleotides are TGTGCCAGCAGTTACCGGGGTGAAGCTTTCTTT.

This chain joins TRBV18 and TRBJ2-6, with TRBD1 matching over 11 bases. V gave up 1 base and J gave up 3 bases; unmatched junction bases: 5. Germline-derived CDR1 and CDR2 are KGHSH and LQKENI. CDR3 length equals 18 residues. The CDR3: CASSPRTGGVGGANVLTF. DNA of the CDR3: TGTGCCAGCTCACCACGGACAGGGGGCGTAGGTGGGGCCAACGTCCTGACTTTC.

V and J are TRBV10-3 and TRBJ1-1; 7 positions match TRBD1. The CDR3 totals 13 residues. In germline, CDR1 is ENHRY, CDR2 SYGVKD. Trimming removed 7 bases from V and 1 base from J; junction bases left unmatched: 3. CDR3 sequence (DNA): TGTGCCATCAATAGACAGGGGAACACTGAAGCTTTCTTT. This sequence encodes CAINRQGNTEAFF.

The gene calls are TRBV6-1 and TRBJ1-2; 7 positions match TRBD1. J lost 8 bases, V lost 4 bases, and 7 bases had no gene match. Germline assignment: CDR1 MNHNS and CDR2 SASEGT. The CDR3 has 13 amino acids. The CDR3 DNA follows: TGTGCCAGCAGTGGACAGGGATTGGGGGGCTACACCTTC. As protein: CASSGQGLGGYTF.

The V gene is TRBV3-1 (or the pseudogene TRBV3-2), the J gene TRBJ1-2; D is possibly TRBD1 (5 bases). The CDR3 loop spans 12 amino acids. V was trimmed by 4 bases and J by 8 bases, leaving 11 bases between them. Per germline, CDR1 LGHDT and CDR2 YNNKEL (reference sequence). In DNA form, the CDR3 reads TGTGCCAGCAGCCCTGGGACTCAGGGCTACACCTTC. This gives the protein CASSPGTQGYTF.

This chain links TRBV3-1 (or the pseudogene TRBV3-2) with TRBJ1-6; D remains unclear. The CDR3 is 16 amino acids. Germline V gene data show CDR1 as LGHDT and CDR2 as YNNKEL (reference sequence). The V and J ends lost 1 base and 6 bases respectively, with 13 bases between them. CDR3 sequence: CASSQGRDSPNSPLHF. The CDR3 DNA follows: TGTGCCAGCAGCCAAGGGAGGGATTCCCCTAATTCACCCCTCCACTTT.